Listed here are 27 T cell receptor beta chains from one sample, sequenced in a study of T-cell memory formation after mild COVID-19. MiXCR, applied by TCRdb to the 5' RACE reads, yields one record per CDR3 protein. Of hundreds of thousands of distinct CDR3 sequences listed, around 15% are singletons. Sequenced material: PBMCs or a T cell subset sorted from them (not recorded which). These receptors all stem from a man between 18 and 29 years old who had mild COVID-19 (a few samples of this study predate the infection). Cell type and time point are not known.

This clonotype occurred many times. The chain recombines TRBV5-1 with TRBJ2-2; D gene ambiguous. The V and J ends lost 0 bases and 0 bases respectively, with 9 bases between them. This CDR3 has 16 residues. Germline assignment: CDR1 SGHRS and CDR2 YFSETQ. The chain's CDR3 is CASSLGAAPNTGELFF. The CDR3 DNA reads TGCGCCAGCAGCTTGGGTGCGGCACCGAACACCGGGGAGCTGTTTTTT.

This chain joins TRBV6-5 and TRBJ2-7; D call uncertain. Trimming pared 7 bases from V and 2 bases from J, leaving 18 bases between. Per the germline V gene, CDR1 is MNHEY and CDR2 is SVGAGI. This CDR3 spans 15 amino acids. Here the CDR3 DNA reads TGTGCCAGCACCGTCGCTTTTCTTGGGGCCTACGAGCAGTACTTC. Translating it yields CASTVAFLGAYEQYF.

This clonotype was counted only a few times. This chain joins TRBV6-5 and TRBJ2-7, with a weak D call TRBD1 (5 bases). Germline V lookup: CDR1 MNHEY, CDR2 SVGAGI. The CDR3 totals 14 residues. V lost 6 bases and J lost 1, with 13 bases in between. The CDR3 region is CASSPRRESYEQYV. CDR3 in DNA: TGTGCCAGCAGCCCCCGCAGGGAATCCTACGAGCAGTACGTC.

The CDR3 is CASSLGPGGGVQETQYF. As DNA, the CDR3 is TGTGCCAGCAGCTTAGGCCCCGGCGGGGGGGTCCAAGAGACCCAGTACTTC. The V and J genes are TRBV7-2 and TRBJ2-5; 9 bases match TRBD2. V dropped 1 base and J dropped 1; count of bases not matched to a gene: 7. The CDR3 consists of 17 residues. Germline loops: CDR1 SGHTA, CDR2 FQGNSA.

This clonotype was detected a few times. The V call is TRBV28, the J call TRBJ2-7; 8 nucleotides agree with TRBD1. This CDR3 has 14 amino acids. J was trimmed by 5 bases and V by 7 bases; bases with no gene match: 10. The germline gives CDR1 MDHEN, CDR2 SYDVKM. The chain's CDR3 is CASKGGTGVDEQYV. The CDR3 DNA is TGTGCCAGCAAAGGGGGGACAGGCGTGGACGAGCAGTACGTC.

This clonotype showed up just a few times. The genes are TRBV29-1 and TRBJ1-4; D call uncertain. The ends were cut back, 7 bases at V and 6 bases at J, with 15 bases in the middle. The CDR3 is 13 residues long. Germline V gene lookup returns CDR1 SQVTM and CDR2 ANQGSEA. CDR3: CSARWAEDEKLFF. The CDR3 nucleotides are TGCAGCGCCCGATGGGCAGAGGATGAAAAACTGTTTTTT. Full variable domain (missing parts from reference TRBV29-1 and TRBJ1-4): SAVISQKPSRDICQRGTSLTIQCQVDSQVTMMFWYRQQPGQSLTLIATANQGSEATYESGFVIDKFPISRPNLTFSTLTVSNMSPEDSSIYLCSARWAEDEKLFFGSGTQLSVL.

The gene calls are TRBV7-6 and TRBJ2-5, with D possibly TRBD1 on 5 matching bases. Germline V lookup: CDR1 SGHVS, CDR2 FNYEAQ. The V end lost 4 bases, the J end lost 5 bases, and 14 bases lay between the germline ends. The CDR3 spans 14 residues. CDR3 loop: CASSSRVNEETQYF. CDR3 DNA sequence: TGTGCCAGCAGCTCCAGGGTAAACGAGGAGACCCAGTACTTC. Supplemented by reference TRBV7-6 and TRBJ2-5, the full variable domain reads GAGVSQSPRYKVTKRGQDVALRCDPISGHVSLYWYRQALGQGPEFLTYFNYEAQQDKSGLPNDRFSAERPEGSISTLTIQRTEQRDSAMYRCASSSRVNEETQYFGPGTRLLVL.

The chain links TRBV7-3 to TRBJ1-5; D call uncertain. Per the germline V gene, CDR1 is SGHTA and CDR2 is FQGTGA. The V gene lost 5 bases and the J gene lost 7 bases, with 15 bases spanning the gap. The CDR3 runs 14 residues. The CDR3 sequence: CASSEPEGRQPQHF. The CDR3 region has the DNA TGTGCCAGCAGCGAACCTGAGGGCCGACAGCCCCAGCATTTT.

This clonotype was counted at least ten times. This sequence joins TRBV5-1 and TRBJ2-1; 7 nucleotides align to TRBD2. Germline V gives CDR1 SGHRS, CDR2 YFSETQ. The CDR3 has 14 residues. V dropped 0 bases and J dropped 10; count of bases not matched to a gene: 7. In nucleotides, the CDR3 is TGCGCCAGCAGCTTGGAGGCTAGCGGCGGGGAGCAGTTCTTC. Translated, it gives CASSLEASGGEQFF.

This sequence joins TRBV7-3 and TRBJ1-6; the D is unclear. This CDR3 has 13 residues. Germline assignment: CDR1 SGHTA and CDR2 FQGTGA. With 0 bases removed from V and 8 bases from J, the gap between germline ends came to 5 bases. The CDR3: CASSLTPDSPLHF. The CDR3 region has the DNA TGTGCCAGCAGCTTAACCCCCGATTCACCCCTCCACTTT. The full variable domain, with the rest looked up from reference TRBV7-3 and TRBJ1-6, is GAGVSQTPSNKVTEKGKYVELRCDPISGHTALYWYRQSLGQGPEFLIYFQGTGAADDSGLPNDRFFAVRPEGSVSTLKIQRTERGDSAVYLCASSLTPDSPLHFGNGTRLTVT.

The chain combines TRBV15 with TRBJ2-3; D ambiguous. The CDR3 consists of 16 residues. The germline V and J ends were trimmed by 7 bases and 3 bases, with 20 bases remaining between them. Germline CDR1 LNHNV, CDR2 YYDKDF (reference sequence). CDR3: CATNPGPLERTDTQYF. Here the CDR3 DNA reads TGTGCCACCAACCCAGGTCCCCTTGAAAGGACAGATACGCAGTATTTT.

This clonotype has more than one count but fewer than ten. V gene TRBV6-5 combines with J gene TRBJ2-2; 7 bases line up with TRBD2. V lost 4 bases, J lost 4 bases, and 6 bases stayed unmatched. Germline V gives CDR1 MNHEY, CDR2 SVGAGI. This CDR3 region has 15 residues. The CDR3 DNA follows: TGTGCCAGCAGTTTAACCGGGGGGTTCACCGGGGAGCTGTTTTTT. This sequence encodes CASSLTGGFTGELFF.

This clonotype was recorded only once. CDR3 coding DNA: TGCGCCAGCAGCTCAGTACAGGGGAAGGTTGCTTTCTTT. Amino acids: CASSSVQGKVAFF. The V call is TRBV5-1, the J call TRBJ1-1; 7 nucleotides agree with TRBD1. Germline lookup yields CDR1 SGHRS and CDR2 YFSETQ. Germline trimming cut 3 bases from V and 11 bases from J; bases unmatched to any gene: 10. CDR3 size: 13 residues.

This clonotype has more than one count but fewer than ten. CDR3 protein: CASSYERQTGYTF. DNA for the CDR3: TGTGCCAGCAGTTACGAGAGACAGACCGGCTACACCTTC. The chain employs TRBV6-2 or TRBV6-3 and TRBJ1-2; D might be TRBD1 (5 bases). The CDR3 is made up of 13 amino acids. V lost 2 bases and J lost 8, with 12 bases in between. CDR1 and CDR2 (germline): MNHEY, SVGEGT.

This clonotype was counted only a few times. V is TRBV7-2 and J is TRBJ2-2; TRBD1 matches at 11 bases. V dropped 2 bases and J dropped 7; count of bases not matched to a gene: 6. The germline gives CDR1 SGHTA, CDR2 FQGNSA. The CDR3 totals 16 residues. In nucleotides, the CDR3 is TGTGCCAGCAGCTTACTAGGACAGGGGGCTGGCGGGGAGCTGTTTTTT. The encoded protein is CASSLLGQGAGGELFF.

In its sample, this clonotype was seen a few times. The chain joins TRBV7-3 to TRBJ2-1, with no clear D. Germline CDR1 SGHTA, CDR2 FQGTGA. The CDR3 runs to 14 residues. Trimming took 3 bases from V and 8 from J, leaving 14 bases between them. The CDR3 sequence is CASSFSVASDEQFF. In nucleotides, the CDR3 is TGTGCCAGCAGCTTTAGTGTAGCCTCTGATGAGCAGTTCTTC.

This clonotype has a count of ten or more. V gene TRBV5-1 combines with J gene TRBJ2-3; 9 nucleotides line up with TRBD2. J was trimmed by 7 bases and V by 9 bases; bases with no gene match: 15. The germline gives CDR1 SGHRS, CDR2 YFSETQ. The CDR3 extends over 15 amino acids. This CDR3 is CATRQAGGVMYTQYF. The CDR3 nucleotides read TGCGCCACTCGGCAAGCGGGGGGCGTTATGTATACGCAGTATTTT.

This chain links TRBV6-5 with TRBJ1-5; D not certain. CDR3 length: 14 amino acids. Trimming shortened V by 2 bases and J by 1 base, and 6 bases separated the two germline ends. Germline CDR1 and CDR2: MNHEY and SVGAGI. Written as DNA, the CDR3 is TGTGCCAGCAGTTACGGGGTAAGCAATCAGCCCCAGCATTTT. This translates into CASSYGVSNQPQHF.

V usage is TRBV13 and J usage is TRBJ2-4; D may match TRBD1 or TRBD2 (5 bases each). Germline V gene sequence: CDR1 PRHDT, CDR2 FYEKMQ (reference sequence). V was clipped by 5 bases and J by 3 bases, with 23 bases between them. This CDR3 comprises 18 residues. CDR3 bases: TGTGCCAGCAGCCTATTGGGAGTTTCAGGGCGAGTCAAAAACATTCAGTACTTC. As protein: CASSLLGVSGRVKNIQYF.

Only a few counts were recorded for this clonotype. A much larger clone sits a single nucleotide away, making a read error possible. The rearrangement uses TRBV5-1 and TRBJ2-1; D unclear. The V gene lost 0 bases and the J gene lost 0 bases, with 7 bases spanning the gap. Germline V gene sequence: CDR1 SGHRS, CDR2 YFSETQ. This CDR3 spans 15 amino acids. The CDR3 DNA is TGCGCCAGCAGCTTGGACGAGAGCTCCTACAATGAGCAGTTCTTC. Protein: CASSLDESSYNEQFF.

The rearrangement uses TRBV6-6 and TRBJ2-3, with 10 bases aligning to TRBD2. Germline V gene lookup returns CDR1 MNHNY and CDR2 SVGAGI (reference sequence). V gave up 6 bases and J gave up 0 bases; unmatched junction bases: 12. The CDR3 has 18 amino acids. The CDR3 DNA is TGTGCCAGCAGCCTAGACATTACTAGCGGGACGAGCACAGATACGCAGTATTTT. This encodes CASSLDITSGTSTDTQYF.

V usage is TRBV6-5 and J usage is TRBJ2-3, with 7 bases aligning to TRBD2. The CDR3 length is 14 residues. V dropped 7 bases and J dropped 4; count of bases not matched to a gene: 8. Germline-derived CDR1 and CDR2 are MNHEY and SVGAGI. CDR3 nucleotide sequence: TGTGCCAGCAAGGGAGCTAGCGGATCAGATACGCAGTATTTT. Residues: CASKGASGSDTQYF.

The chain has TRBV12-3 or TRBV12-4 and TRBJ1-6; weak D call: TRBD1 (5 bases). The V end lost 5 bases, the J end lost 10 bases, and 12 bases lay between the germline ends. The CDR3 has 13 residues. The CDR3 sequence is CASSSQGGSPLHF. DNA for the CDR3: TGTGCCAGCAGTAGCCAGGGTGGCTCACCCCTCCACTTT.

This clonotype was seen repeatedly, ten times or more. This rearrangement joins TRBV6-5 to TRBJ2-5, with unresolved D. The CDR3 runs to 16 residues. With 0 bases removed from V and 2 bases from J, the gap between germline ends came to 13 bases. Germline CDR1 and CDR2: MNHEY and SVGAGI. CDR3 in amino acids: CASSYSRFELQETQYF. The DNA for the CDR3 is TGTGCCAGCAGTTACTCGAGATTCGAATTACAAGAGACCCAGTACTTC.

The chain employs TRBV28 and TRBJ2-7; TRBD2 is a possible D gene (6 bases). The germline V and J ends were trimmed by 5 bases and 4 bases, with 12 bases remaining between them. The CDR3 covers 13 residues. Per germline, CDR1 MDHEN and CDR2 SYDVKM. The CDR3 DNA follows: TGTGCCAGCAGTCCCGCCGGGGGTTACGAGCAGTACGTC. Protein sequence: CASSPAGGYEQYV.

This clonotype was seen more than once but under ten times. The J gene is TRBJ1-6, the V gene TRBV9; D gene uncertain. V lost 0 bases to trimming and J lost 4 bases, with 8 bases between them. Germline V gene lookup returns CDR1 SGDLS and CDR2 YYNGEE. The CDR3 is 15 amino acids. CDR3 protein: CASSVADFYNSPLHF. The CDR3 DNA sequence: TGTGCCAGCAGCGTAGCGGACTTTTATAATTCACCCCTCCACTTT.

The sample holds a few counts of this clonotype. The rearrangement links TRBV6-6 to TRBJ2-1, with TRBD2 as a possible D gene (5 bases). CDR1 and CDR2 (germline): MNHNY, SVGAGI (reference sequence). The germline V and J ends were trimmed by 7 bases and 1 base, with 8 bases remaining between them. CDR3 length equals 13 residues. CDR3 bases: TGTGCCAGCACCGGGGTTTCCTACAATGAGCAGTTCTTC. Residues: CASTGVSYNEQFF.